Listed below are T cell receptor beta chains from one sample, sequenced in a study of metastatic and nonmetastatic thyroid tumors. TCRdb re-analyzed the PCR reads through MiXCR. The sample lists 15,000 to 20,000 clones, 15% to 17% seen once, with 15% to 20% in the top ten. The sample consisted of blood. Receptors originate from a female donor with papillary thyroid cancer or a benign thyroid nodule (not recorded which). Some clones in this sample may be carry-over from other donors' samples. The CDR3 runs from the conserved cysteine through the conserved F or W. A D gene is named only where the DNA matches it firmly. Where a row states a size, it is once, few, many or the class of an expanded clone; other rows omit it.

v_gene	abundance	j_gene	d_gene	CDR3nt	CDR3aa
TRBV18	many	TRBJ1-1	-	TGTGCCAGCTCACCAACTACACAGAACACTGAAGCTTTCTTT	CASSPTTQNTEAFF
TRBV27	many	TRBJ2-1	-	TGTGCCAGCAGGGGCAGGGTGGGGTATGAGCAGTTCTTC	CASRGRVGYEQFF
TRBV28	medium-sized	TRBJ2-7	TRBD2	TGTGCCAGCACCTCTGGGGGCGGGAGGCTTACCTACGAGCAGTACTTC	CASTSGGGRLTYEQYF
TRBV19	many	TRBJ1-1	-	TGTGCCAGTAGTGTAGACAGGCGCACTGAAGCTTTCTTT	CASSVDRRTEAFF
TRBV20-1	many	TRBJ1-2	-	TGCAGTGCTAGAGACTTACCAGGGCGCTATGGCTACACCTTC	CSARDLPGRYGYTF
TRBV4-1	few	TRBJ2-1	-	TGCGCCAGCAGCCCAGTCGGGAGCTCCTACAATGAGCAGTTCTTC	CASSPVGSSYNEQFF
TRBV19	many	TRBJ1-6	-	TGTGCCAGTAGTTCTCGTGGGAATTCACCCCTCCACTTT	CASSSRGNSPLHF
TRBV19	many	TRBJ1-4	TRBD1	TGTGCCAGTAGTATGGGACAGGGGATTAGGGAAAAACTGTTTTTT	CASSMGQGIREKLFF
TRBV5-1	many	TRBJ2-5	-	TGCGCCAGCAGCTTGGGTCGAGAGACCCAGTACTTC	CASSLGRETQYF
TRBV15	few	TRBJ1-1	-	TGTGCCACCAGCAGAGACGTCGCAGGGAGCACTGAAGCTTTCTTT	CATSRDVAGSTEAFF
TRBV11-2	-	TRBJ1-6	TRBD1	TGTGCCAGCAGCTTAAAGTCCGGGACAGGGTTTTCACCCCTCCACTTT	CASSLKSGTGFSPLHF
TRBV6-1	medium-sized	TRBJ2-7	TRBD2	TGTGCCAGCAGACCTAGCGGGAAAGCCTACGAGCAGTACTTC	CASRPSGKAYEQYF
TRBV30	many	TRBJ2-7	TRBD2	TGTGCCGGGAAGCGGGAGAAAAGCGAGCAGTACTTC	CAGKREKSEQYF
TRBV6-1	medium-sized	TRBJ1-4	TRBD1	TGTGCCAGCAGTGCCTCGACGGGACAGGGAGGAGAAAAACTGTTTTTT	CASSASTGQGGEKLFF
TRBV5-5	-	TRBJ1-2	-	TGTGCCAGCAGCTTGGCTTCTAGCTATGGCTACACCTTC	CASSLASSYGYTF
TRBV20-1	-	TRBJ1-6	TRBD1	TGCAGTGCGCAGTTGGGACAGATTAATTCACCCCTCCACTTT	CSAQLGQINSPLHF
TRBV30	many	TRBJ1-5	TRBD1	TGTGCCTGGAGCGGACAGGGCAATCAGCCCCAGCATTTT	CAWSGQGNQPQHF
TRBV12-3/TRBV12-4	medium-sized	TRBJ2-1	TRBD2	TGTGCCAGCAGTTTATCGGTCGGGGGAGGGAGCTCCTACAATGAGCAGTTCTTC	CASSLSVGGGSSYNEQFF
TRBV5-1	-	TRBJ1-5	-	TGCGCCAGCAGCTTGGGATGGGGTCAGCCCCAGCATTTT	CASSLGWGQPQHF
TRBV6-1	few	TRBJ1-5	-	TGTGCCAGCAGTGAACGGGGAGGGGGCAATCAGCCCCAGCATTTT	CASSERGGGNQPQHF
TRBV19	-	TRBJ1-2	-	TGTGCCAGTAGTAAGGTAGATGGGCCCCTTTATGGCTACACCTTC	CASSKVDGPLYGYTF
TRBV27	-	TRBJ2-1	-	TGTGCCAGCAGTTTACGGAGCGGGCTCTACAATGAGCAGTTCTTC	CASSLRSGLYNEQFF
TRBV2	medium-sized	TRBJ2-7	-	TGTGCCAGCAGTGCTTCGAGCGCAAGCTCCTACGAGCAGTACTTC	CASSASSASSYEQYF
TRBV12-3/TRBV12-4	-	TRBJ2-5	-	TGTGCCAGCAGTTTAGGCCACGTTCAAGAGACCCTGTACTTC	CASSLGHVQETLYF
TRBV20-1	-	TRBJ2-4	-	TGCAGTGCTCCTCCCACCGGACAGCCTGCCAAAAACATTCAGTACTTC	CSAPPTGQPAKNIQYF
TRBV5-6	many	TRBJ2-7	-	TGTGCCGGCAGCTCCCAGGGCTCCTCCTACGAGCAGTACTTC	CAGSSQGSSYEQYF
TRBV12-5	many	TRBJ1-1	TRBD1	TGTGCTACCGGGTTCAGGACAGGGGGCTCACACACTGAAGCTTTCTTT	CATGFRTGGSHTEAFF
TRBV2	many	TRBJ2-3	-	TGTGCCAGCAGTGTCGACACAGGCACAGATACGCAGTATTTT	CASSVDTGTDTQYF
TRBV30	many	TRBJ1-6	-	TGTGCCTGGAAGTACCCGTCCCCCTATAATTCACCCCTCCACTTT	CAWKYPSPYNSPLHF
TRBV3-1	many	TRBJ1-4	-	TGTGCCAGCAGTTCACAGGGTGGGGAAAAACTGTTTTTT	CASSSQGGEKLFF
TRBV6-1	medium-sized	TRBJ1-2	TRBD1	TGTGCCAGCAGTACCTCACAGGGGACCTATGGCTACACCTTC	CASSTSQGTYGYTF
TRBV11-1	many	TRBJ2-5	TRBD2	TGTGCCAGCAGCTCCCCGAAATCACTAGCGGGAGTAATAGAGACCCAGTACTTC	CASSSPKSLAGVIETQYF
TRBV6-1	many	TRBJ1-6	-	TGTGCCAGCAGGCCCGGTCGCTCCTATAATTCACCCCTCCACTTT	CASRPGRSYNSPLHF
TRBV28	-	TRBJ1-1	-	TGTGCCAGCAGCTATGGGACAAACGCTGAAGCTTTCTTT	CASSYGTNAEAFF
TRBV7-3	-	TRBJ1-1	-	TGTGCCAGCAGCTTATCAGGGGAGAACACTGAAGCTTTCTTT	CASSLSGENTEAFF
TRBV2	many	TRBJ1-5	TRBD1	TGTGCCAGCCAGGGGGGTTCTCAGCCCCAGCATTTT	CASQGGSQPQHF
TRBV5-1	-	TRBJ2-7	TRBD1	TGCGCCAGCAGACTGACAGGGGCCTACGAGCAGTACTTC	CASRLTGAYEQYF
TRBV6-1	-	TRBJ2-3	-	TGTGCCAGCAGTCCCCTCGAGGGTTCGGGCACAGATACGCAGTATTTT	CASSPLEGSGTDTQYF
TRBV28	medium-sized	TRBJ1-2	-	TGTGCCAGCAGTGACCTCCCAGGGCGGCCTGGTGGCTACACCTTC	CASSDLPGRPGGYTF
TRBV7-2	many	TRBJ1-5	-	TGTGCCAGCAGCTTAGCGGGACACCTTAGCAATCAGCCCCAGCATTTT	CASSLAGHLSNQPQHF
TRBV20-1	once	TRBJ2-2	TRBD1	TGCAGTGCTGGCACAGGGGATGATGTCGGGGAGCTGTTTTTT	CSAGTGDDVGELFF
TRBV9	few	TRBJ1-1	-	TGTGCCAGCAGCGTAGGACCAAGCAACACTGAATCTTTCTTT	CASSVGPSNTESFF
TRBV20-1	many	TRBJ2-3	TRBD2	TGCAGTGCCCCCTGGGGGGGGGGTTCAGATACGCAGTATTTT	CSAPWGGGSDTQYF